This TCR beta chain derives from a study of response to subunit inactivated influenza vaccine. This CDR3 has 15 amino acids. The germline CDR1 and CDR2 sequences are LNHDA and SQIVND (reference sequence). Trimming cost V 7 bases and J 3 bases, with 16 bases left between them. Using its own MiXCR run on the RT-PCR reads, TCRdb lists one record per CDR3 protein. The sample yields some 200,000 distinct CDR3 sequences, roughly 12% seen once. This sample was shared with a second study, whose subject was T cells expressing NK-cell markers. That work contributes: The TCR beta cDNA came from 5'RACE template switching with UMIs.

The source material was CD8+ T cells sorted from PBMCs, sampled 11 to 12 days after vaccination. The chain links TRBV19 to TRBJ2-1, with D possibly being TRBD1 or TRBD2 (5 bases each). The TCR sequence derives from a man aged 50-60 years who received an inactivated influenza vaccine. The CDR3 sequence: CASTNGTQGYNEQFF. As DNA, the CDR3 is TGTGCCAGTACCAACGGGACGCAGGGCTACAATGAGCAGTTCTTC.